The entry below describes one TCR beta chain. What this receptor recognizes is not known. No base quality values were provided; no much bigger clone lies one nucleotide off. The trial excluded patients who had a history of autoimmune disease or who were on systemic immunosuppression. Peripheral blood for TCR sequencing was drawn from every dose cohort at baseline, at cycle 4 day 1 and at cycle 7 day 1. Samples came from an open-label, multicenter, first-in-human phase I dose-escalation trial of ivuxolimab. Adults with locally advanced or metastatic melanoma, renal cell, hepatocellular, or head and neck squamous cell carcinoma were enrolled in the trial. Before TCR sequencing, CD4+ and CD8+ T cells were separately sorted from peripheral blood. The data are from a study of OX40 agonist ivuxolimab in advanced cancers. Regarding the research as a whole: Ivuxolimab was an agonistic, fully human IgG2 monoclonal antibody directed against OX40 (CD134), a costimulatory receptor. Of the approximately 50 patients in dose escalation, about 20 had hepatocellular carcinoma, about 15 had melanoma, 9 had renal cell carcinoma and 9 had head and neck cancer. The paper covers the monotherapy dose-escalation part of the phase I ivuxolimab trial, which included N ≈ 57 patients. The point of sequencing TCRbeta in the periphery was to test whether ivuxolimab changed TCR sequence diversity and drove clonal T-cell expansion. A male proportion of approximately 83% and a mean age of roughly 58 years, ranging from about 20 to 85, were recorded for the dose-escalation cohort. Three dose-escalation patients achieved partial responses, one with hepatocellular carcinoma and two with cutaneous melanoma. Prior anti-PD-1, anti-PD-L1 or anti-CTLA-4 therapy was permitted, and 40% of dose-escalation patients had received checkpoint inhibitors. Intravenous ivuxolimab was administered to patients every 2 weeks at six dose levels: 0.01, 0.1, 0.3, 1.5, 3 and 10 mg/kg.

Genomic DNA was extracted from sorted cells for sequencing of the TCRbeta CDR3 region. The immunoSEQ Assay was used for sequencing of TCRbeta CDR3 regions. TCRdb mirrors the immuneACCESS table, restricted to in-frame sequences. Some clones are absent from its copies; in checked studies, under half trace to an unresolved V gene, and the reason for the others is unknown. The table for this sample lists 71,000 or so clones; about 88% of them were counted only once. The ten largest clones represent around 1% of the sample. V is reduced by 3 bases and J by 9 bases, leaving a spacing of 15 bases between them. From the germline V gene, CDR1 is SGHTA and CDR2 is FQGNSA. Including the terminal cysteine and phenylalanine, the CDR3 comprises 14 residues. CDR3 DNA only is kept here, 42 bases in frame from base 1. Broader findings and caveats from the paper: Partial responders in the 0.1-3.0 mg/kg groups had among the lowest normalized peripheral clonal expansion, especially among CD8+ T cells. Clonal expansion of both CD4+ and CD8+ blood T cells was observed from baseline to week 6 at doses 0.1 to 3.0 mg/kg. Low levels of normalized T-cell clonal expansion were also shown by some nonresponding patients. On average, CD8+ T cells showed more expanded clones than CD4+ T cells after ivuxolimab. The antigen specificity of the clonally expanded peripheral T cells was not determined.

The receptor was isolated from an adult with an advanced solid tumor such as melanoma, head and neck, liver or kidney cancer. Sequenced here: CD4+ or CD8+ T cells sorted from blood, sampled in a trial of the OX40 agonist ivuxolimab. The V gene is TRBV7-2 and the J gene is TRBJ2-1, and perhaps TRBD2 as D gene, on 6 matching bases. The DNA reads TGTGCCAGCAGCTTCAGGGAGCGGGTGGGTGAGCAGTTCTTC. It translates to CASSFRERVGEQFF.